Below are 3 T cell receptor beta chains sequenced from a single sample in a study of blood T cell repertoires in COVID-19. Using immunoSEQ multiplex PCR, the repertoire was profiled, and TCRdb retains in-frame clones only, with some absent. The sample holds 99,000 or so clones, around 81% seen once. The sequenced material came from peripheral blood. Source of these receptors: an elderly man with acute or convalescent COVID-19.

The rearrangement links TRBV27 to TRBJ2-7, with TRBD2 matching 9 bases. CDR1 and CDR2 (germline): MNHEY, SMNVEV (reference sequence). V shed 2 bases, J shed 0 bases, and the junction held 5 bases outside the gene matches. The CDR3 is 16 amino acids. CDR3 protein: CASSLMYSGSSYEQYF. DNA of the CDR3: TGTGCCAGCAGTTTAATGTATAGCGGGAGCTCCTACGAGCAGTACTTC.

This clone was observed a handful of times. This chain uses TRBV6-5 with TRBJ1-5; 7 nucleotides align to TRBD1. Per the germline V gene, CDR1 is MNHEY and CDR2 is SVGAGI. J was trimmed by 6 bases and V by 4 bases; bases with no gene match: 6. This CDR3 has 14 amino acids. In nucleotides, the CDR3 is TGTGCCAGCAGTTTACGGCAGGGGGGTCAGCCCCAGCATTTT. Its translation is CASSLRQGGQPQHF.

The J gene is TRBJ1-1, the V gene TRBV27, with D possibly being TRBD1 (5 bases). The V end lost 7 bases, the J end lost 1 base, and 13 bases lay between the germline ends. CDR3 length equals 14 residues. CDR1 and CDR2 (germline): MNHEY, SMNVEV (reference sequence). The CDR3 bases are TGTGCCAGCACCATGCAGGGTGCGAACACTGAAGCTTTCTTT. Protein: CASTMQGANTEAFF.